These 16 T cell receptor beta chains were all obtained from the same sample, sequenced in a study of cytomegalovirus exposure and HLA in healthy donors. PCR employed 60 Vbeta and 13 Jbeta primers. Clones were read by immunoSEQ multiplex PCR, and TCRdb kept only the in-frame ones, dropping some. The table lists 70,000 or so clones, with approximately 0.78% in the top ten. Specimen: PBMCs. These receptors came from a boy aged 5-17 years in good health and CMV-seronegative.

The J gene is TRBJ2-1, the V gene TRBV2; 7 nucleotides agree with TRBD1. This CDR3 has 12 residues. With V trimmed by 6 bases and J by 7 bases, 3 bases remained unmatched. Looked up from germline, CDR1 is SNHLY and CDR2 is FYNNEI. Here the CDR3 DNA reads TGTGCCAGCAGGGGGACAGTAAATGAGCAGTTCTTC. This translates into CASRGTVNEQFF.

This chain joins TRBV29-1 and TRBJ2-7; 7 nucleotides agree with TRBD2. V lost 3 bases to trimming and J lost 3 bases; unmatched junction nucleotides: 5. CDR1 and CDR2 (germline): SQVTM, ANQGSEA. This CDR3 has 13 amino acids. Here the CDR3 DNA reads TGCAGCGTTGATAAGCGGGACGGCTACGAGCAGTACTTC. Translated, it gives CSVDKRDGYEQYF.

The chain has TRBV25-1 and TRBJ2-2, with a weak D call TRBD1 (5 bases). V was clipped by 3 bases and J by 6 bases, with 14 bases between them. In germline, CDR1 is MGHDK, CDR2 SYGVNS. CDR3 length: 15 residues. The CDR3 here is CASSDNERGSGELFF. CDR3 nucleotides: TGTGCCAGCAGTGACAACGAAAGGGGCTCCGGGGAGCTGTTTTTT.

The chain carries TRBV5-1 and TRBJ1-5; D possibly corresponds to TRBD1 (6 bases). V was cut by 1 base and J by 1 base, with 9 bases left in between. CDR3 length: 15 amino acids. Germline CDR1 SGHRS, CDR2 YFSETQ. CDR3 in amino acids: CASSLTGMSNQPQHF. Here the CDR3 DNA reads TGCGCCAGCAGCTTGACAGGGATGAGCAATCAGCCCCAGCATTTT.

The genes are TRBV6-5 and TRBJ2-1; D is unresolved. The CDR3 is 14 residues long. Germline V gives CDR1 MNHEY, CDR2 SVGAGI. V lost 7 bases and J 5 bases, leaving 15 bases between the germline ends. Here the CDR3 DNA reads TGTGCCAGCACCAGAGGTAGCCGAGACAATGAGCAGTTCTTC. This sequence encodes CASTRGSRDNEQFF.

The V and J genes are TRBV18 and TRBJ1-1; 8 bases map to TRBD1. V trimming: 6 bases; J trimming: 2 bases; junction bases outside the gene matches: 5. Germline loops: CDR1 KGHSH, CDR2 LQKENI. This CDR3 region has 14 residues. The CDR3 DNA is TGTGCCAGCTCGCAGGGACAGGCAAACACTGAAGCTTTCTTT. The encoded protein is CASSQGQANTEAFF.

The chain's CDR3 is CASSQVRTGEETQYF. CDR3 sequence (DNA): TGCGCCAGCAGCCAAGTCCGGACAGGAGAAGAGACCCAGTACTTC. The J gene is TRBJ2-5, the V gene TRBV4-1; 7 bases are shared with TRBD1. The trim removed 1 base at V and 3 bases at J, leaving 5 bases unmatched. Germline CDR1 reads MGHRA; CDR2 reads YSYEKL. The CDR3 has 15 residues.

The V gene is TRBV5-8, the J gene TRBJ1-1; D is possibly TRBD1 (5 bases). Germline CDR1 is SGHTS and CDR2 is YDEGEE. This CDR3 spans 15 amino acids. V lost 0 bases and J 8 bases, leaving 17 bases between the germline ends. The CDR3 spells CASSLEGHSANEAFF. In DNA, the CDR3 is TGTGCCAGCAGCTTGGAAGGACATTCAGCCAACGAAGCTTTCTTT.

The J gene is TRBJ1-6, the V gene TRBV19; no definite D call. V was trimmed by 4 bases and J by 6 bases, leaving 10 bases between them. Germline V gives CDR1 LNHDA, CDR2 SQIVND (reference sequence). The CDR3 covers 14 residues. DNA of the CDR3: TGTGCCAGTAGTAGAGACCGGTTTAATTCACCCCTCCACTTT. This codes for CASSRDRFNSPLHF. Full variable domain (missing parts from reference TRBV19 and TRBJ1-6): DGGITQSPKYLFRKEGQNVTLSCEQNLNHDAMYWYRQDPGQGLRLIYYSQIVNDFQKGDIAEGYSVSREKKESFPLTVTSAQKNPTAFYLCASSRDRFNSPLHFGNGTRLTVT.

This chain joins TRBV15 and TRBJ2-1; TRBD2 aligns across 9 bases. Germline values: CDR1 LNHNV, CDR2 YYDKDF (reference sequence). Trimming removed 5 bases from V and 2 bases from J; junction bases left unmatched: 7. The CDR3 spans 16 residues. The CDR3 DNA reads TGTGCCACCAGCGTTCGGACTAGCGCTACCTACAATGAGCAGTTCTTC. Translation gives CATSVRTSATYNEQFF. The variable domain in full, completed from reference TRBV15 and TRBJ2-1, reads DAMVIQNPRYQVTQFGKPVTLSCSQTLNHNVMYWYQQKSSQAPKLLFHYYDKDFNNEADTPDNFQSRRPNTSFCFLDIRSPGLGDTAMYLCATSVRTSATYNEQFFGPGTRLTVL.

The V gene is TRBV7-9, the J gene TRBJ1-1; a possible D gene is TRBD1 (5 bases). Germline V lookup: CDR1 SEHNR, CDR2 FQNEAQ (reference sequence). The V and J ends lost 3 bases and 0 bases respectively, with 11 bases between them. This CDR3 is built from 15 residues. Written as DNA, the CDR3 is TGTGCCAGCAGCTTCCCCGGACATTTGAACACTGAAGCTTTCTTT. Residues: CASSFPGHLNTEAFF.

The CDR3 spells CASEGQGIAGELFF. The CDR3 DNA follows: TGTGCCAGCGAAGGACAGGGCATAGCCGGGGAGCTGTTTTTT. The V and J genes are TRBV6-1 and TRBJ2-2, with 8 bases fitting TRBD1. The trim removed 8 bases at V and 6 bases at J, leaving 8 bases unmatched. The CDR3 has 14 residues. The germline V gene encodes CDR1 MNHNS and CDR2 SASEGT.

The gene calls are TRBV13 and TRBJ1-1; 7 bases map to TRBD1. The CDR3 runs to 16 residues. Trimming at V came to 5 bases and at J to 1 base, leaving 10 bases not matched to a gene. The V gene's germline CDR1 is PRHDT and CDR2 FYEKMQ (reference sequence). CDR3 sequence (DNA): TGTGCCAGCAGCCCATCGACAGGGTGGTCGAACACTGAAGCTTTCTTT. This translates into CASSPSTGWSNTEAFF.

The chain recombines TRBV14 with TRBJ2-5; 12 nucleotides match TRBD2. Losses at the gene ends were 3 bases for V and 3 bases for J; bases not matched to a gene: 11. Germline V gene sequence: CDR1 SGHDN, CDR2 FVKESK. CDR3 length: 18 residues. CDR3 protein: CASSHRDPRLAGEETQYF. The CDR3 DNA sequence: TGTGCCAGCAGCCATCGCGACCCTCGACTAGCGGGGGAAGAGACCCAGTACTTC.

This chain uses TRBV5-6 with TRBJ1-2; the match to TRBD1 covers 7 bases. Germline CDR1 SGHDT, CDR2 YYEEEE. V shed 5 bases and J 8 bases; nucleotides not matched to a gene: 6. CDR3 length equals 12 residues. The CDR3: CASSLDREGYTF. The CDR3 DNA reads TGTGCCAGCAGTCTCGACAGGGAAGGCTACACCTTC.

The chain carries TRBV9 and TRBJ1-4, with D tentatively TRBD1 (5 bases). This CDR3 is built from 16 residues. V was clipped by 4 bases and J by 4 bases, with 17 bases between them. Germline V gene data show CDR1 as SGDLS and CDR2 as YYNGEE. CDR3 amino acids: CASSSSVGHRNEKLFF. Here the CDR3 DNA reads TGTGCCAGCAGCTCCAGCGTAGGACACCGTAATGAAAAACTGTTTTTT.